This TCR beta chain was sequenced for a study of cytomegalovirus exposure and HLA in healthy donors. In the study overall: Unique TCR beta sequences numbering over 100 million came from around 180 million T cells in an earlier analysis. In an early release, HLA-typed donors contributed about 79 million unique TCR sequences. Study-wide results and caveats: An assumption of roughly uniform sequencing depth across donors underlay the presence/absence analyses.

Comments on this clone: What it binds is unknown.

The PCR employed 60 Vbeta primers together with 13 Jbeta primers. In the source study's methods: In a later analysis, the count reached some 75 million unique TCR beta chains, with 10 million to 11 million shared. Libraries were prepared by immunoSEQ multiplex PCR; TCRdb keeps only in-frame clonotypes and omits some of them. The V and J calls and clone size come from that table; D and trimming were worked out from the DNA. There are 150,000 or so clones in the sample; 65% to 80% occur only once, and about 2.8% lies in the top ten. The CDR3 runs to 14 residues. The germline gives CDR1 MNHEY, CDR2 SMNVEV (reference sequence). V was pared by 5 bases and J by 1 base, with 5 bases of the junction left unmatched.

The sample comprised PBMCs. V gene TRBV27 combines with J gene TRBJ2-7; 7 nucleotides agree with TRBD1. The receptor was derived from a man younger than 30 in good health and CMV-seronegative. This CDR3 reads CASSLTGMSYEQYV. In DNA form, the CDR3 reads TGTGCCAGCAGTCTGACAGGGATGTCCTACGAGCAGTACGTC.